A selection of T cell receptor beta chains follows, all from one sample in a study of T cell repertoires in cytomegalovirus infection. Each CDR3 protein is one row after TCRdb ran MiXCR on the reads. The sample consists of 250,000 to 350,000 distinct CDR3 sequences, about a quarter of them appearing once. The material sequenced was PBMCs. These TCRs come from a human donor in good health (CMV status not recorded). Some clones in this sample may be carry-over from other donors' samples. The CDR3 runs from the conserved cysteine through the conserved F or W. D genes are given only for firm matches. The size field is filled for only some rows; it gives once, few, many or a size class.

>NA|few|TRBV28|TRBJ1-5
TGTGCCAGCAGTTTCAGGGGACTCCAGCCCCAGCATTTT
CASSFRGLQPQHF
>TRBD1|few|TRBV10-3|TRBJ1-2
TGTGCCATCAGTACAGCCGGGACAGGGGGCTATGGCTACACCTTC
CAISTAGTGGYGYTF
>NA|few|TRBV6-2/TRBV6-3|TRBJ1-1
TGTGCCAGCAGGAAACTTATGAACACTGAAGCTTTCTTT
CASRKLMNTEAFF
>NA|many|TRBV7-2|TRBJ1-2
TGTGCCAGCAGCTCTTCCGGAGGGGCGGGCGGCTACACCTTC
CASSSSGGAGGYTF
>TRBD1|NA|TRBV5-1|TRBJ2-1
TGCGCCAGCAGCTTGGTAGGGACAGGGGGCCGGGATGAGCAGTTCTTC
CASSLVGTGGRDEQFF
>NA|NA|TRBV18|TRBJ2-7
TGTGCCAGCTCACTAACGGGACGGTCCTTCGAGCAGTACTTC
CASSLTGRSFEQYF
>TRBD1|NA|TRBV4-1|TRBJ1-6
TGCGCCAGCAGCCTTACACCGGGACAGGGAACTTCACCCCTCCACTTT
CASSLTPGQGTSPLHF
>NA|NA|TRBV20-1|TRBJ2-3
TGCAGTGTCGCTAGCACAGATACGCAGTATTTT
CSVASTDTQYF
>NA|NA|TRBV28|TRBJ2-3
TGTGCCAGCAGTGCCACAGATACGCAGTATTTT
CASSATDTQYF
>TRBD1|NA|TRBV2|TRBJ1-1
TGTGCCAGCAGTAACAGGGGGACCCTGGGGACTGAAGCTTTCTTT
CASSNRGTLGTEAFF
>TRBD2|NA|TRBV30|TRBJ2-5
TGTGCCTGGATGTCGTCTAGCGGAAGAGCCGAGTACTTC
CAWMSSSGRAEYF
>TRBD1|few|TRBV28|TRBJ2-1
TGTGCCAGCAGTTTACCTAGGACAGGGACGCATGAGCAGTTCTTC
CASSLPRTGTHEQFF
>TRBD1|few|TRBV12-3/TRBV12-4|TRBJ1-1
TGTGCCAGCAGATCGGGACAGGGGTACACTGAAGCTTTCTTT
CASRSGQGYTEAFF
>NA|NA|TRBV7-9|TRBJ2-7
TGTGCCAGCAGCCCCTGGATAACAAGCTCCTACGAGCAGTACTTC
CASSPWITSSYEQYF
>NA|NA|TRBV29-1|TRBJ2-5
TGCAGCGTTGAAGTTGTGGAGACCCAGTACTTC
CSVEVVETQYF
>NA|NA|TRBV12-3/TRBV12-4|TRBJ1-5
TGTGCCAGCACCCAACAGGGCCGGTCACAGCCCCAGCATTTT
CASTQQGRSQPQHF
>TRBD2|few|TRBV25-1|TRBJ2-3
TGTGCCAGCAGTGGACTAGCTAGCACAGATACGCAGTATTTT
CASSGLASTDTQYF
>NA|many|TRBV7-6|TRBJ2-7
TGTGCCAGCAGCTTAGAGGGGGGAACTACGTTCGAGCAGTACTTC
CASSLEGGTTFEQYF
>NA|NA|TRBV9|TRBJ2-2
TGTGCCAGCAGCGGACCTCAGAACACCGGGGAGCTGTTTTTT
CASSGPQNTGELFF
>NA|NA|TRBV6-2/TRBV6-3|TRBJ2-1
TGTGCCAGCAGTACCCCACTAGTCCCGGAGGCCGGTGAGCAGTTCTTC
CASSTPLVPEAGEQFF
>TRBD1|NA|TRBV28|TRBJ1-6
TGTGCCAGCAGTACCAGGGACAGGGATAATTCACCCCTCCACTTT
CASSTRDRDNSPLHF
>TRBD1|NA|TRBV10-2|TRBJ2-3
TGCGCCAGCAGGCCGGGACAGCCGGCAGATACGCAGTATTTT
CASRPGQPADTQYF
>NA|many|TRBV6-2/TRBV6-3|TRBJ1-5
TGTGCCAGCAGTTACGGGATCGGTCAGCCCCAGCATTTT
CASSYGIGQPQHF
>NA|many|TRBV7-8|TRBJ2-7
TGTGCCAGCAGCTTAGCGGACTATCTTGAGCAGTACTTC
CASSLADYLEQYF
>NA|NA|TRBV18|TRBJ2-1
TGTGCCAGCTCACCACCGACCAATGAGCAGTTCTTC
CASSPPTNEQFF
>NA|once|TRBV12-3/TRBV12-4|TRBJ2-5
TGTGCCAGCAGTTTGAGTTTGCGTGGGGAGCCGAGAGAGACCCAGTACTTC
CASSLSLRGEPRETQYF
>NA|NA|TRBV9|TRBJ2-1
TGTGCCAGCAGCGCCGGGACATTTACTACAATGCAGCAGTTCTTC
CASSAGTFTTMQQFF
>NA|NA|TRBV7-2|TRBJ1-5
TGTGCCAGCAGCCCCCAAATGGGGGGTGATCAGCCCCAGCATTTT
CASSPQMGGDQPQHF
>TRBD2|NA|TRBV29-1|TRBJ2-5
TGCAGCGGGAACGGGGGGAAATTTGGGATAAGCCAAGAGACCCAGTACTTC
CSGNGGKFGISQETQYF
>TRBD2|NA|TRBV7-2|TRBJ2-1
TGTGCCAGCAGCTTAGGGATACGGGGGGGGGATCGTGAGCAGTTCTTC
CASSLGIRGGDREQFF
>NA|NA|TRBV30|TRBJ2-7
TGTGCCTGGACAACAGGGAACGAGCAGTACTTC
CAWTTGNEQYF
>NA|many|TRBV7-2|TRBJ1-1
TGTGCCAGCAGCTTCCACTCAGGGGCCACTGAAGCTTTCTTT
CASSFHSGATEAFF
>TRBD2|few|TRBV24-1|TRBJ2-3
TGTGCCACCAGTGATTTCATAGCGGGAGTCACAGATACGCAGTATTTT
CATSDFIAGVTDTQYF
>NA|NA|TRBV19|TRBJ2-1
TGTGCCAGTAGTATACTAGCAGGTAGAGGTGAGCAGTTCTTC
CASSILAGRGEQFF
>NA|NA|TRBV5-4|TRBJ2-7
TGTGCCAGCAGCCCCGAAGGGGGTAGCGTTAGCTCCTACGAGCAGTACTTC
CASSPEGGSVSSYEQYF
>NA|few|TRBV2|TRBJ1-2
TGTGCCAGCAGTGCGACAGTTGGGAACTATGGCTACACCTTC
CASSATVGNYGYTF
>NA|NA|TRBV28|TRBJ2-1
TGTGCCAGCAGCGGGCACCAAACCTACAATGAGCAGTTCTTC
CASSGHQTYNEQFF
>TRBD2|NA|TRBV4-1|TRBJ2-3
TGCGCCAGCAGCGGGAGGGAGCGGGGCCCCGGGGCAGATACGCAGTATTTT
CASSGRERGPGADTQYF
>NA|NA|TRBV6-6|TRBJ2-1
TGTGCCAGCAGCCTCGACGGGTACTCCTACAATGAGCAGTTCTTC
CASSLDGYSYNEQFF
>NA|few|TRBV29-1|TRBJ1-1
TGCAGCGTTGCCACAGCATCTATGAACACTGAAGCTTTCTTT
CSVATASMNTEAFF
>TRBD2|NA|TRBV27|TRBJ2-1
TGTGCCAGCAGTCCCCCTCCTTCCGCGGGGGCCTACAATGAGCAGTTCTTC
CASSPPPSAGAYNEQFF
>NA|NA|TRBV7-2|TRBJ1-1
TGTGCCAGCAGCTTAGTCATTGGGGGCGGTGAAGCTTTCTTT
CASSLVIGGGEAFF
>NA|few|TRBV29-1|TRBJ2-7
TGCAGCGCCAGACCCGGGAACTCCTACGAGCAGTACTTC
CSARPGNSYEQYF
>TRBD2|NA|TRBV7-8|TRBJ2-1
TGTGCCAGCAGCTTGACTAGCGGGAGGGTCAATGAGCAGTTCTTC
CASSLTSGRVNEQFF
>NA|NA|TRBV24-1|TRBJ2-3
TGTGCCACCAGTGATACCACAGGGAAGGATACGCAGTATTTT
CATSDTTGKDTQYF
>NA|once|TRBV7-2|TRBJ2-1
TGTGCCAGCAGCTCACTGGGGAGATACAATGAGCAGTTCTTC
CASSSLGRYNEQFF
>NA|many|TRBV29-1|TRBJ1-4
TGCAGCGTTGAAGACTCAGGGTCTACTGAAAAACTGTTTTTT
CSVEDSGSTEKLFF
>NA|many|TRBV7-2|TRBJ1-1
TGTGCCAGCAGCTTCCAAGGGGGGGGCACTGAAGCTTTCTTT
CASSFQGGGTEAFF